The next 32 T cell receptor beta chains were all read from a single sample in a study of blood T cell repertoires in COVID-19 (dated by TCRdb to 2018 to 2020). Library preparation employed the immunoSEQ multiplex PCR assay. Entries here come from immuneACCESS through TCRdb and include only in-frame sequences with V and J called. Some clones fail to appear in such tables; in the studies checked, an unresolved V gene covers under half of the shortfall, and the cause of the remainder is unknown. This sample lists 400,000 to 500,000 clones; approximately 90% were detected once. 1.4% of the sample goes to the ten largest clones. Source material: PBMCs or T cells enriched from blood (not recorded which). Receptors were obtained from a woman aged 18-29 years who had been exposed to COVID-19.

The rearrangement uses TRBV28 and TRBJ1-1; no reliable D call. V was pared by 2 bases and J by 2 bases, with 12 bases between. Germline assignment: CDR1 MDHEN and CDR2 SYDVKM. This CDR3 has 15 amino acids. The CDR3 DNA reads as TGTGCCAGCAGTTTAGGTGCCAGAACCAACACTGAAGCTTTCTTT. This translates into CASSLGARTNTEAFF. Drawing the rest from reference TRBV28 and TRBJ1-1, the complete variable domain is DVKVTQSSRYLVKRTGEKVFLECVQDMDHENMFWYRQDPGLGLRLIYFSYDVKMKEKGDIPEGYSVSREKKERFSLILESASTNQTSMYLCASSLGARTNTEAFFGQGTRLTVV.

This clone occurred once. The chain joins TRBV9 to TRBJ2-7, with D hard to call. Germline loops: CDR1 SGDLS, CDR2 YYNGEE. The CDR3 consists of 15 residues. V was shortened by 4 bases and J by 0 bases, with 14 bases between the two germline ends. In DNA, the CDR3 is TGTGCCAGCAGCCCGAAAACTTCTCCCTCCTACGAGCAGTACTTC. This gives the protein CASSPKTSPSYEQYF.

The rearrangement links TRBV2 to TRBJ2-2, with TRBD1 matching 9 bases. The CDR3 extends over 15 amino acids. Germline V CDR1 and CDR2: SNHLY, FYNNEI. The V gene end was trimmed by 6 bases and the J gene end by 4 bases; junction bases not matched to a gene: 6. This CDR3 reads CASSHRDRVTGELFF. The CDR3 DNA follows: TGTGCCAGCAGCCACCGGGACAGGGTCACCGGGGAGCTGTTTTTT.

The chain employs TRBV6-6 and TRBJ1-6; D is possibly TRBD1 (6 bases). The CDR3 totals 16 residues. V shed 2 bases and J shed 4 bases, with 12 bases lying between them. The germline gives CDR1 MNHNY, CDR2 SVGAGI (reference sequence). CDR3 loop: CASSYPWTVYNSPLHF. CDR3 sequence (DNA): TGTGCCAGCAGTTACCCCTGGACAGTTTATAATTCACCCCTCCACTTT.

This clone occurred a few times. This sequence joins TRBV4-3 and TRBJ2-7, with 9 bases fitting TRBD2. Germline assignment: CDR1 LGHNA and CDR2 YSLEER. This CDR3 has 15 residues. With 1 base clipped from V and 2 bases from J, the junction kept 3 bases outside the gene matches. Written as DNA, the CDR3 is TGCGCCAGCAGCCAAGGGACTAGCGATGCCTACGAGCAGTACTTC. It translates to CASSQGTSDAYEQYF.

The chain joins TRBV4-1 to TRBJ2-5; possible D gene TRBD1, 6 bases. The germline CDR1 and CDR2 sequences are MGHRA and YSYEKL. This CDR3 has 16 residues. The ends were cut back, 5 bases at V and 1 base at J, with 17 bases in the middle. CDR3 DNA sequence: TGCGCCAGCAGCGGAACTGATCTGGACAGCCAAGAGACCCAGTACTTC. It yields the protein CASSGTDLDSQETQYF.

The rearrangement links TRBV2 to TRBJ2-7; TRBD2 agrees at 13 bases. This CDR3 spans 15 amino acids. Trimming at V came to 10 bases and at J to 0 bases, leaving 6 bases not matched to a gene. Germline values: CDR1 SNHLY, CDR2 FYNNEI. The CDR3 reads CAIPRTSGGSYEQYF. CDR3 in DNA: TGTGCCATCCCCCGGACTAGCGGGGGCTCCTACGAGCAGTACTTC.

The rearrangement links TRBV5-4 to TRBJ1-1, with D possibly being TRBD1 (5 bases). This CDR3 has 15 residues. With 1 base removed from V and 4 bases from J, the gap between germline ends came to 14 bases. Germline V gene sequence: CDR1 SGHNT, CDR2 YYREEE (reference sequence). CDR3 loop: CASSLSRGGITEAFF. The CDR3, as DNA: TGTGCCAGCAGCTTGAGTCGCGGGGGGATCACTGAAGCTTTCTTT.

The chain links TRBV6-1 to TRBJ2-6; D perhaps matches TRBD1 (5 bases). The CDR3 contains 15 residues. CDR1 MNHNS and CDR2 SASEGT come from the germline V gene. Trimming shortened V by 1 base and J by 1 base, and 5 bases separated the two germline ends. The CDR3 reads CASSEGTSGANVLTF. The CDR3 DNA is TGTGCCAGCAGTGAAGGGACATCTGGGGCCAACGTCCTGACTTTC.

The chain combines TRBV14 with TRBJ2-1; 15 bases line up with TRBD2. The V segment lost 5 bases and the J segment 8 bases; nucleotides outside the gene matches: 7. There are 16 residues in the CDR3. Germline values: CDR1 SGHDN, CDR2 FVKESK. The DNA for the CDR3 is TGTGCCAGCAGCTTCGGACTAGCGGGAGGGGGATATGAGCAGTTCTTC. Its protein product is CASSFGLAGGGYEQFF.

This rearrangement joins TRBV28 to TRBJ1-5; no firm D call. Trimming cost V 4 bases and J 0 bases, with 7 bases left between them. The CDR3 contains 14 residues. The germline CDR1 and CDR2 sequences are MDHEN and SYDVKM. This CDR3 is CASSSVYSNQPQHF. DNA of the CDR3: TGTGCCAGCAGTTCAGTTTATAGCAATCAGCCCCAGCATTTT.

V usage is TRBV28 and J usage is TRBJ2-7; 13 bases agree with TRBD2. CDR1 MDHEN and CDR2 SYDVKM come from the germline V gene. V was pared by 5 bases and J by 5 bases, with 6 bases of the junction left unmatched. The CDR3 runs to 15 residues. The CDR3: CASSRTSGSIHEQYF. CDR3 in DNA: TGTGCCAGCAGTCGGACTAGCGGGAGTATACACGAGCAGTACTTC.

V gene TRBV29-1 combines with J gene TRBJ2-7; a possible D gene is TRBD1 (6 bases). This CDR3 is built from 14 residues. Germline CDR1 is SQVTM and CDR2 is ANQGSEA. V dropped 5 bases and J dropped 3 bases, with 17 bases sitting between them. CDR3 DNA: TGCAGCGTTCACGGGCAGGGGCTTGGCTACGAGCAGTACTTC. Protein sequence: CSVHGQGLGYEQYF.

CDR3: CASSLGQGAPNEQFF. CDR3 sequence (DNA): TGCGCCAGCAGCTTGGGACAGGGGGCCCCCAATGAGCAGTTCTTC. This sequence joins TRBV5-1 and TRBJ2-1; 10 positions match TRBD1. Germline V lookup: CDR1 SGHRS, CDR2 YFSETQ. The CDR3 is 15 residues long. Trimming cost V 0 bases and J 6 bases; bases outside gene matches: 3.

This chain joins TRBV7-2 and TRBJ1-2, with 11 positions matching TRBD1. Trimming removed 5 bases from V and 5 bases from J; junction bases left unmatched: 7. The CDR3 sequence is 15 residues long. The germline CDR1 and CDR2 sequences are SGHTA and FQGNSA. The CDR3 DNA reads TGTGCCAGCAGCCCTAGGGACAGGGGGACGTATGGCTACACCTTC. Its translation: CASSPRDRGTYGYTF.

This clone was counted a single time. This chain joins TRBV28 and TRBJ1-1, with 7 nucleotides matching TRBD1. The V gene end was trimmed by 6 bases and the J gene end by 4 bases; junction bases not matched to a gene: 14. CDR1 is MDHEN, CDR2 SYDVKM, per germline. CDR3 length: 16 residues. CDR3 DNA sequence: TGTGCCAGCAGCCCGAGGACTTACAGGGGAGCCACTGAAGCTTTCTTT. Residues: CASSPRTYRGATEAFF.

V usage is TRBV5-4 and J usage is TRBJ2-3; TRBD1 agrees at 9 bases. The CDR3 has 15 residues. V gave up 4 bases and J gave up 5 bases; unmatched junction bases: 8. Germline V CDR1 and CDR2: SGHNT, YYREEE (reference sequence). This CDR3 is CASSNRDRVIDTQYF. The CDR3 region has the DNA TGTGCCAGCAGCAACCGGGACAGGGTAATAGATACGCAGTATTTT.

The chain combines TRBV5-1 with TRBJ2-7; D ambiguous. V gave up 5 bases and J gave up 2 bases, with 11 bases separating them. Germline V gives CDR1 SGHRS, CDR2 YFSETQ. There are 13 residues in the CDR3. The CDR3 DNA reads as TGCGCCAGCAGAATCGAGCACCCCTACGAGCAGTACTTC. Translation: CASRIEHPYEQYF.

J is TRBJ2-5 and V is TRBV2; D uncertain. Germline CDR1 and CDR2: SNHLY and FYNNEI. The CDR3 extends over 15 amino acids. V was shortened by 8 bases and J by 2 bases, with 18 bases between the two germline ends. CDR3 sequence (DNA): TGTGCCAGCGACCTCCTTTTGCGGCCTCAAGAGACCCAGTACTTC. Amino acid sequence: CASDLLLRPQETQYF.

The CDR3 spells CASSLFGSAGYSIGELFF. In DNA form, the CDR3 reads TGTGCCAGCAGTTTATTCGGTTCGGCGGGATATTCGATCGGGGAGCTGTTTTTT. The chain has TRBV28 and TRBJ2-2; TRBD2 is a possible D gene (6 bases). The CDR3 loop spans 18 amino acids. Trimming cost V 1 base and J 7 bases, with 22 bases left between them. Germline values: CDR1 MDHEN, CDR2 SYDVKM.

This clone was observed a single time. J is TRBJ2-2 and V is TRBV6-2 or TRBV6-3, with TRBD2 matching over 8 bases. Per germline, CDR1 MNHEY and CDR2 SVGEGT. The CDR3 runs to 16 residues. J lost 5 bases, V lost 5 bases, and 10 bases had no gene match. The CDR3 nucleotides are TGTGCCAGCAGTCCACCCCGGGCTAGCGGGACCGGGGAGCTGTTTTTT. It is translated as CASSPPRASGTGELFF.

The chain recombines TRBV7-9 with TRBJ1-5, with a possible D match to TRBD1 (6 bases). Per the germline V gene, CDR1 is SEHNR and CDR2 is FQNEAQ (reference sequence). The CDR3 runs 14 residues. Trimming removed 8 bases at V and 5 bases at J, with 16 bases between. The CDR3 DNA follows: TGTGCCAGCTCGGCGGGGGGCGCGGATCAGCCCCAGCATTTT. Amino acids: CASSAGGADQPQHF. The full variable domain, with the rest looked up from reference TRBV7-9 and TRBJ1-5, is DTGVSQNPRHKITKRGQNVTFRCDPISEHNRLYWYRQTLGQGPEFLTYFQNEAQLEKSRLLSDRFSAERPKGSFSTLEIQRTEQGDSAMYLCASSAGGADQPQHFGDGTRLSIL.

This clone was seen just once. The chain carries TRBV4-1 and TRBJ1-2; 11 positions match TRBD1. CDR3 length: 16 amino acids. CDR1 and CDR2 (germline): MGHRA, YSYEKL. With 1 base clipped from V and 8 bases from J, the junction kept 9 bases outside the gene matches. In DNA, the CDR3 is TGCGCCAGCAGCCAAGGGGGACAGGGGGTGATGGGCGGCTACACCTTC. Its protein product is CASSQGGQGVMGGYTF.

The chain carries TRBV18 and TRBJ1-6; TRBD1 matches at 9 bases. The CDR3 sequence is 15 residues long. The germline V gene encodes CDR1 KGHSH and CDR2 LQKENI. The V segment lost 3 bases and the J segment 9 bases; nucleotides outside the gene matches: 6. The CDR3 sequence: CASSPMGQGGSPLHF. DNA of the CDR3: TGTGCCAGCTCACCGATGGGACAGGGTGGTTCACCCCTCCACTTT.

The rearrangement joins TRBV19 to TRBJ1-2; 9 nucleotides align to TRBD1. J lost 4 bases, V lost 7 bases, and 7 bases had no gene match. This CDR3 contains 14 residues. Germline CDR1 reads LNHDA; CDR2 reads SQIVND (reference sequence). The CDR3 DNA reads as TGTGCCAGTATCGCGGGACAGGGATTCTATGGCTACACCTTC. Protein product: CASIAGQGFYGYTF. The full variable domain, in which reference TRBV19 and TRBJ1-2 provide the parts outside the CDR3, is DGGITQSPKYLFRKEGQNVTLSCEQNLNHDAMYWYRQDPGQGLRLIYYSQIVNDFQKGDIAEGYSVSREKKESFPLTVTSAQKNPTAFYLCASIAGQGFYGYTFGSGTRLTVV.

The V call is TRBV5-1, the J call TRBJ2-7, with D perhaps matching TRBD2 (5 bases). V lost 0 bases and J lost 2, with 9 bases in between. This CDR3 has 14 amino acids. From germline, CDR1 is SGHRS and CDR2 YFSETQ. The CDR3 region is CASSLASGTYEQYF. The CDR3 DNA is TGCGCCAGCAGCTTGGCGAGCGGAACCTACGAGCAGTACTTC.

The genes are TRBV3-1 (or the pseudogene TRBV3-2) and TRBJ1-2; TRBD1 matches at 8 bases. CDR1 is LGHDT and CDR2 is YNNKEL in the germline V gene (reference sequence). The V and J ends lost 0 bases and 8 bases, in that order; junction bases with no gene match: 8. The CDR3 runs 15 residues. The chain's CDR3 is CASSQDPGGGYGYTF. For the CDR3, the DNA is TGTGCCAGCAGCCAAGATCCAGGGGGCGGTTACGGCTACACCTTC.

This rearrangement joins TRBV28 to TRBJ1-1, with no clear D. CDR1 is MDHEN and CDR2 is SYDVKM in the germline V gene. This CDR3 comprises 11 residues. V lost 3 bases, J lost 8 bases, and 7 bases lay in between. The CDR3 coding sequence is TGTGCCAGCAGTTTGAACCGGGAAGCTTTCTTT. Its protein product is CASSLNREAFF.

CDR3 sequence (DNA): TGTGCCAGCTTATCCTCCGGGACAGGGGGACTTAATGAAAAACTGTTTTTT. Encoded protein: CASLSSGTGGLNEKLFF. The V call is TRBV28, the J call TRBJ1-4, with TRBD1 matching over 11 bases. The CDR3 contains 17 residues. V lost 8 bases, J lost 4 bases, and 12 bases stayed unmatched. Germline lookup yields CDR1 MDHEN and CDR2 SYDVKM.

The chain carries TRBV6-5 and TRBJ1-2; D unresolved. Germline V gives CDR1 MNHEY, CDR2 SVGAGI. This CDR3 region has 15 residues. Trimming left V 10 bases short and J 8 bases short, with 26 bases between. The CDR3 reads CATISTGSTSLGYTF. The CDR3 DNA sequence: TGTGCCACCATATCGACCGGGTCGACGAGTTTAGGCTACACCTTC.

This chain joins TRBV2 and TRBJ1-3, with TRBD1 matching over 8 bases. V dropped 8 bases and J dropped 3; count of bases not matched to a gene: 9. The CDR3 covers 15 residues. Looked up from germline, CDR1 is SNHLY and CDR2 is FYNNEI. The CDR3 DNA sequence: TGTGCCAGCGAGGGTGGGACAGGTGTTGGAAACACCATATATTTT. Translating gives CASEGGTGVGNTIYF.

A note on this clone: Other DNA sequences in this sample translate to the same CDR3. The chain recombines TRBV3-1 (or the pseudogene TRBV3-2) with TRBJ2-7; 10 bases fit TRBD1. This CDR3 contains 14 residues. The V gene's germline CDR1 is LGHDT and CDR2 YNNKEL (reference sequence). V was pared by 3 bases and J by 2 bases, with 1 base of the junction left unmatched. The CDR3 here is CASSHGTGAYEQYF. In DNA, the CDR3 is TGTGCCAGCAGCCATGGGACAGGGGCCTACGAGCAGTACTTC.